In this sample, the clone carrying this T cell receptor (beta chain) turned up once. The ends were cut back, 7 bases at V and 4 bases at J, with 9 bases in the middle. CDR3 size: 12 residues. Germline V gene lookup returns CDR1 SNHLY and CDR2 FYNNEI. Sequenced by immunoSEQ multiplex PCR; TCRdb stores in-frame clones only, minus some. The sample contains roughly 100,000 clones, around 80% of which appear only once. These data come from a study of T cell responses to AZD1222 COVID-19 vaccine. The sample here was peripheral blood, taken on day 0 of AZD1222 vaccination. This sequence was found in an adult in good health. The chain recombines TRBV2 with TRBJ2-3; weak D call: TRBD1 (6 bases). CDR3 in amino acids: CASKGGADTQYF. The CDR3 DNA is TGTGCCAGCAAAGGGGGTGCAGATACGCAGTATTTT.